This entry lists 25 T cell receptor beta chains sequenced from one sample in a study of identical twins. TCRdb processed the 5' RACE reads anew with MiXCR; each CDR3 protein has one entry. The sample has some 600,000 distinct CDR3 sequences; under 8.5% are singletons. The sample also formed part of further work on yellow fever vaccine responses in identical twins.

Sequenced input: PBMCs. Every receptor here comes from a woman under 30 in good health.

V gene TRBV2 combines with J gene TRBJ2-6, with D possibly matching TRBD1 (6 bases). The length of the CDR3 is 16 residues. From germline, CDR1 is SNHLY and CDR2 FYNNEI. V gave up 7 bases and J gave up 0 bases, with 13 bases separating them. CDR3 sequence (DNA): TGTGCCAGCATGGTCAGGGACACCTCTGGGGCCAACGTCCTGACTTTC. This sequence encodes CASMVRDTSGANVLTF. Complete variable domain (other parts from reference TRBV2 and TRBJ2-6): EPEVTQTPSHQVTQMGQEVILRCVPISNHLYFYWYRQILGQKVEFLVSFYNNEISEKSEIFDDQFSVERPDGSNFTLKIRSTKLEDSAMYFCASMVRDTSGANVLTFGAGSRLTVL.

A few counts support this clonotype. The J gene is TRBJ1-2, the V gene TRBV20-1; 10 bases fit TRBD1. J lost 6 bases, V lost 4 bases, and 8 bases had no gene match. The CDR3 has 14 residues. Germline V gene data show CDR1 as DFQATT and CDR2 as SNEGSKA (reference sequence). CDR3 region: CSANKDRGNNGYTF. CDR3 coding DNA: TGCAGTGCTAACAAGGACAGGGGGAACAATGGCTACACCTTC.

The chain carries TRBV20-1 and TRBJ1-1; possible D gene TRBD1, 5 bases. Germline assignment: CDR1 DFQATT and CDR2 SNEGSKA (reference sequence). The CDR3 is 15 residues long. V was shortened by 0 bases and J by 1 base, with 12 bases between the two germline ends. CDR3 loop: CSARDRDRQNTEAFF. The CDR3 nucleotides are TGCAGTGCTAGAGACCGTGACAGACAGAACACTGAAGCTTTCTTT.

This clonotype was counted ten times or more. This sequence joins TRBV28 and TRBJ1-1, with D possibly being TRBD1 (6 bases). The CDR3 sequence is 16 residues long. Trimming took off 3 bases at V and 0 bases at J, with 14 bases between the two ends. CDR1 MDHEN and CDR2 SYDVKM come from the germline V gene. The CDR3 protein is CASSFRGRGMNTEAFF. Written as DNA, the CDR3 is TGTGCCAGCAGTTTTAGGGGAAGGGGGATGAACACTGAAGCTTTCTTT.

This clonotype was recorded many times. V is TRBV2 and J is TRBJ2-5; possible D gene TRBD2, 5 bases. Trimming removed 5 bases at V and 5 bases at J, with 15 bases between. This CDR3 region has 14 residues. Germline CDR1 and CDR2: SNHLY and FYNNEI. Here the CDR3 reads CASSRPSMSETQYF. CDR3 sequence (DNA): TGTGCCAGCAGTAGACCTAGCATGAGTGAGACCCAGTACTTC.

This clonotype appeared many times. The gene calls are TRBV5-1 and TRBJ1-1; TRBD1 matches 8 bases. Per the germline V gene, CDR1 is SGHRS and CDR2 is YFSETQ. V was pared by 5 bases and J by 1 base, with 7 bases of the junction left unmatched. CDR3 length equals 15 residues. Written as DNA, the CDR3 is TGCGCCAGCAGAAACGGACAGGGACGGAACACTGAAGCTTTCTTT. The encoded protein is CASRNGQGRNTEAFF.

The table lists this clonotype with a few counts. This rearrangement joins TRBV12-3 or TRBV12-4 to TRBJ2-2; 14 bases map to TRBD2. The CDR3 totals 23 residues. After removal of 0 bases from V and 1 base from J, the junction contained 16 bases not matched to a gene. The CDR3 loop reads CASSLAVWGLAGVSAQNTGELFF. The CDR3 coding sequence is TGTGCCAGCAGTTTAGCGGTCTGGGGACTAGCGGGAGTCTCAGCCCAGAACACCGGGGAGCTGTTTTTT.

This clonotype was detected only a few times. This sequence joins TRBV20-1 and TRBJ2-3; 7 bases align to TRBD2. J was trimmed by 0 bases and V by 1 base; bases with no gene match: 10. The CDR3 has 17 residues. In germline, CDR1 is DFQATT, CDR2 SNEGSKA (reference sequence). CDR3 coding DNA: TGCAGTGCTAGAGTCCCCGGACTAGTAGCAAGCACAGATACGCAGTATTTT. Its translation: CSARVPGLVASTDTQYF.

This clonotype was seen repeatedly, ten times or more. In nucleotides, the CDR3 is TGTGCCAGCAGTTTCGGGGATAACAATGAGCAGTTCTTC. This translates into CASSFGDNNEQFF. The chain couples TRBV12-3 or TRBV12-4 to TRBJ2-1, with TRBD2 as a possible D gene (5 bases). The CDR3 extends over 13 amino acids. V was trimmed by 3 bases and J by 5 bases, leaving 8 bases between them.

This clonotype was recorded a few times. This sequence joins TRBV5-1 and TRBJ2-1; TRBD2 matches 14 bases. The V and J ends lost 4 bases and 9 bases, in that order; junction bases with no gene match: 6. Looked up from germline, CDR1 is SGHRS and CDR2 is YFSETQ. CDR3 length equals 15 residues. DNA of the CDR3: TGCGCCAGCAGCCTGGGACTAGCGGGAGAGACTGAGCAGTTCTTC. As protein: CASSLGLAGETEQFF.

This clonotype was observed at least ten times. The chain has TRBV5-1 and TRBJ1-4, with 7 bases aligning to TRBD1. The CDR3 contains 14 residues. Germline-derived CDR1 and CDR2 are SGHRS and YFSETQ. Trimming cost V 4 bases and J 2 bases; bases outside gene matches: 2. CDR3 nucleotides: TGCGCCAGCAGCATGGACAGGACTAATGAAAAACTGTTTTTT. It yields the protein CASSMDRTNEKLFF.

This clonotype has a handful of counts. This rearrangement joins TRBV20-1 to TRBJ2-4; 9 positions agree with TRBD2. With V trimmed by 1 base and J by 7 bases, 5 bases remained unmatched. CDR3 length: 14 amino acids. Looked up from germline, CDR1 is DFQATT and CDR2 is SNEGSKA (reference sequence). CDR3 sequence reads: CSARVAGELNIQYF. In DNA form, the CDR3 reads TGCAGTGCTAGAGTAGCGGGGGAACTCAACATTCAGTACTTC.

This clonotype was counted at least ten times. The CDR3 is CSVDLAGTDTQYF. CDR3 sequence (DNA): TGCAGTGTCGACTTAGCTGGCACAGATACGCAGTATTTT. The rearrangement uses TRBV29-1 and TRBJ2-3; D unresolved. Germline V CDR1 and CDR2: SQVTM, ANQGSEA. The CDR3 runs to 13 residues.

At least ten counts were recorded for this clonotype. The gene calls are TRBV20-1 and TRBJ2-3, with 8 bases aligning to TRBD2. The ends lost 5 bases at V and 1 base at J; junction bases unmatched: 5. The germline gives CDR1 DFQATT, CDR2 SNEGSKA (reference sequence). CDR3 length equals 14 residues. CDR3 in DNA: TGCAGTGCTGACAGAGCGGGGGGCACAGATACGCAGTATTTT. Translating it yields CSADRAGGTDTQYF.

This clonotype has a handful of counts. The chain employs TRBV20-1 and TRBJ2-1; the match to TRBD2 covers 11 bases. The CDR3 covers 16 residues. V was clipped by 5 bases and J by 9 bases; unmatched bases: 15. Germline CDR1 reads DFQATT; CDR2 reads SNEGSKA (reference sequence). The CDR3 DNA reads as TGCAGTGCTGGGCTAGGGACTAGCGGTGGCCGGGGTGAGCAGTTCTTC. As protein: CSAGLGTSGGRGEQFF.

This clonotype has a handful of counts. The chain joins TRBV6-2 or TRBV6-3 to TRBJ2-7; 7 positions agree with TRBD2. Germline lookup yields CDR1 MNHEY and CDR2 SVGEGT. J was trimmed by 3 bases and V by 8 bases; bases with no gene match: 10. CDR3 length: 14 residues. As DNA, the CDR3 is TGTGCCAGCCGAGGAAGCGGGGTCCTCTACGAGCAGTACGTC. This codes for CASRGSGVLYEQYV.

The rearrangement links TRBV14 to TRBJ2-3; TRBD2 matches at 12 bases. CDR1 and CDR2 (germline): SGHDN, FVKESK. V lost 3 bases to trimming and J lost 6 bases; unmatched junction nucleotides: 7. The CDR3 is 16 amino acids. CDR3 sequence reads: CASSHSSGRVADTQYF. The CDR3 DNA reads as TGTGCCAGCAGCCACTCTAGCGGGAGGGTTGCGGATACGCAGTATTTT. Drawing the rest from reference TRBV14 and TRBJ2-3, the complete variable domain is EAGVTQFPSHSVIEKGQTVTLRCDPISGHDNLYWYRRVMGKEIKFLLHFVKESKQDESGMPNNRFLAERTGGTYSTLKVQPAELEDSGVYFCASSHSSGRVADTQYFGPGTRLTVL.

J is TRBJ1-3 and V is TRBV20-1, with 8 bases lining up with TRBD1. With V trimmed by 6 bases and J by 3 bases, 7 bases remained unmatched. This CDR3 is 14 amino acids long. In germline, CDR1 is DFQATT, CDR2 SNEGSKA (reference sequence). The CDR3 DNA reads TGCAGTGCCAATACAGGGGGGTTTGGAAACACCATATATTTT. Its translation is CSANTGGFGNTIYF.

This clonotype was counted between two and nine times. The J gene is TRBJ1-1, the V gene TRBV12-3 or TRBV12-4; D is uncertain. Trimming removed 1 base from V and 3 bases from J, with 6 bases in between. CDR3 length: 13 amino acids. CDR3: CASSLGYHTEAFF. The DNA for the CDR3 is TGTGCCAGCAGTTTAGGTTACCACACTGAAGCTTTCTTT.

The chain employs TRBV5-1 and TRBJ2-1; tentative D call: TRBD2 (6 bases). CDR1 and CDR2 from the germline V gene are SGHRS and YFSETQ. The ends were cut back, 0 bases at V and 6 bases at J, with 13 bases in the middle. CDR3 length: 15 amino acids. The CDR3 spells CASSLAAGSVNEQFF. In DNA form, the CDR3 reads TGCGCCAGCAGCTTGGCGGCGGGATCGGTCAATGAGCAGTTCTTC.

The sample holds many counts of this clonotype. This sequence joins TRBV7-9 and TRBJ1-4; D unresolved. The CDR3 consists of 14 residues. Germline CDR1 is SEHNR and CDR2 is FQNEAQ (reference sequence). The V gene lost 5 bases and the J gene lost 8 bases, with 15 bases spanning the gap. DNA for the CDR3: TGTGCCAGCAGCGAGGACCCGGTACGGGAAAAACTGTTTTTT. Translating gives CASSEDPVREKLFF.

This clonotype was observed at least ten times. The chain couples TRBV3-1 to TRBJ1-1; D perhaps matches TRBD1 (6 bases). V gave up 6 bases and J gave up 4 bases, with 12 bases separating them. The CDR3 totals 13 residues. Germline CDR1 and CDR2: LGHDT and YNNKEL (reference sequence). The CDR3 DNA sequence: TGTGCCAGCAGAGGCACAGGGAGCACTGAAGCTTTCTTT. Translating it yields CASRGTGSTEAFF.

This clonotype was picked up a small number of times. The chain joins TRBV5-1 to TRBJ2-3; D might be TRBD2 (5 bases). The V end was cut by 5 bases, the J end by 2 bases, with 18 bases between. The CDR3 loop spans 16 amino acids. CDR1 and CDR2 from the germline V gene are SGHRS and YFSETQ. The CDR3 coding sequence is TGCGCCAGCAGAACGGGCCTCGGGGAGATCACAGATACGCAGTATTTT. It translates to CASRTGLGEITDTQYF.

This clonotype was recorded many times. The chain employs TRBV12-3 or TRBV12-4 and TRBJ2-1; 9 nucleotides line up with TRBD2. The V and J ends lost 6 bases and 7 bases, in that order; junction bases with no gene match: 10. CDR3 length: 15 amino acids. The CDR3 loop is CASSSTGTSTNEQFF. As DNA, the CDR3 is TGTGCCAGCAGCTCGACCGGGACTAGCACTAATGAGCAGTTCTTC.

The genes are TRBV24-1 and TRBJ2-7, with D hard to call. The germline V and J ends were trimmed by 1 base and 3 bases, with 15 bases remaining between them. The germline CDR1 and CDR2 sequences are KGHDR and SFDVKD. This CDR3 spans 16 amino acids. As DNA, the CDR3 is TGTGCCACCAGTGATTTTCTCACGACAAGCTTCTACGAGCAGTACGTC. It yields the protein CATSDFLTTSFYEQYV.